Given below is one T cell receptor (beta chain) in context. The antigen is unknown. These data are taken from a study of regulatory T cells in long-lasting Graves disease. Study conclusions and caveats: A greater number of public clonotypes (2,741) was shared by persistent patients than by new patients (approximately 910).

The TCR beta library used iRepertoire HTBI primers with Arm-PCR amplification of CDR3. TCRdb re-called the multiplex PCR reads with MiXCR, one entry per CDR3 protein. The sample includes some 440,000 distinct CDR3 sequences, around 21% of them seen just once. The germline V gene encodes CDR1 MGHRA and CDR2 YSYEKL. The CDR3 consists of 14 residues. Trimming pared 2 bases from V and 4 bases from J, leaving 11 bases between. Time point given: persistent/refractory GD, antithyroid drugs over 5 years with positive TRAb. The TCR library used RNA extracted from PBMCs. The sequences come from peripheral blood mononuclear cells (PBMCs), collected when the disease was refractory, from a patient treated with antithyroid drugs. V is TRBV4-1 and J is TRBJ1-1; no clear D gene. The TCR comes from a female donor with Graves disease. The CDR3 sequence: CASSQFTRSTEAFF. The DNA for the CDR3 is TGCGCCAGCAGCCAATTTACCCGAAGCACTGAAGCTTTCTTT.